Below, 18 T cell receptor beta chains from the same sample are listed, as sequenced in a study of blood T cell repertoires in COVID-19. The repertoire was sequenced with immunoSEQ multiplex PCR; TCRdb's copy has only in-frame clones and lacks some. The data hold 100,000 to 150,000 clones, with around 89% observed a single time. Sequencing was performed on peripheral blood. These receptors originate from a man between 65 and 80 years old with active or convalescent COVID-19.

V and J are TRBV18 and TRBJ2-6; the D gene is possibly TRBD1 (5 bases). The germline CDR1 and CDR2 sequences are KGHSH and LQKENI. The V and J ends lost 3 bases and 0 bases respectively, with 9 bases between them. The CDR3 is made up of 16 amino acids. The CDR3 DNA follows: TGTGCCAGCTCACCCCAGGGCACCTCTGGGGCCAACGTCCTGACTTTC. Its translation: CASSPQGTSGANVLTF.

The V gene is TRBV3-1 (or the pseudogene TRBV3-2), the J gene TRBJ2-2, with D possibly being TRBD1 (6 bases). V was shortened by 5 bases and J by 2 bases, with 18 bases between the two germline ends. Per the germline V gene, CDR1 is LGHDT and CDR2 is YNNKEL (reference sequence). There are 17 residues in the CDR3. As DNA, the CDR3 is TGTGCCAGCAGCAAGCTTTCGGGACATACTAACACCGGGGAGCTGTTTTTT. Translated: CASSKLSGHTNTGELFF.

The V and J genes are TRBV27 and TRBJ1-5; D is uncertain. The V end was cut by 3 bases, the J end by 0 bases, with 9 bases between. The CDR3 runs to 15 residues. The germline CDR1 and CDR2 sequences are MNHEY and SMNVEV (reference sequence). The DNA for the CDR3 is TGTGCCAGCAGTTTGCGTCCAAATAGCAATCAGCCCCAGCATTTT. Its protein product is CASSLRPNSNQPQHF.

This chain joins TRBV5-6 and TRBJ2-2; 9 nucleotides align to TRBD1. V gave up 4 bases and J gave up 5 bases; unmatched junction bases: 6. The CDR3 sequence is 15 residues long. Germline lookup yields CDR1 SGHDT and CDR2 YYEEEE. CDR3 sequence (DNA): TGTGCCAGCAGCACACGGACAGGGGATACCGGGGAGCTGTTTTTT. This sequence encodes CASSTRTGDTGELFF.

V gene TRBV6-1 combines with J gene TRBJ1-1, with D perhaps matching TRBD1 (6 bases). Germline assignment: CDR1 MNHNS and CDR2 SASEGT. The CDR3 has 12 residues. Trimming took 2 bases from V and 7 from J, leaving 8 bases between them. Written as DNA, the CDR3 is TGTGCCAGCAGTGAAAGGGGGGGTGAAGCTTTCTTT. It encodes CASSERGGEAFF.

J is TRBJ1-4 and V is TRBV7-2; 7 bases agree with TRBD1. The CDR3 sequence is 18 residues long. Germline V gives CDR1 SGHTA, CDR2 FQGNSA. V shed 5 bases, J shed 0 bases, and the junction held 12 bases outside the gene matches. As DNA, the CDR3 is TGTGCCAGCAGCACCCCCGGACAGGCCCTTACAACTAATGAAAAACTGTTTTTT. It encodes CASSTPGQALTTNEKLFF.

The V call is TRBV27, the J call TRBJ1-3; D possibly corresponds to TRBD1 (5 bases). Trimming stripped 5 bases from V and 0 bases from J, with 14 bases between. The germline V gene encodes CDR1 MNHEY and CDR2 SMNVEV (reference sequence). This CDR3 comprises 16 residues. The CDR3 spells CASSKDRTLSGNTIYF. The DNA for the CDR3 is TGTGCCAGCAGTAAAGACAGAACCCTCTCTGGAAACACCATATATTTT.

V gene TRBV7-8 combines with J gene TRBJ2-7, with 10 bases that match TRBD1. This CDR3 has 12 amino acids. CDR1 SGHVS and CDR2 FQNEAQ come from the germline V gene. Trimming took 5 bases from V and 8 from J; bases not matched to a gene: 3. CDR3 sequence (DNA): TGTGCCAGCAGCCCGGGACAGGGGAAGCAGTACTTC. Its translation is CASSPGQGKQYF.

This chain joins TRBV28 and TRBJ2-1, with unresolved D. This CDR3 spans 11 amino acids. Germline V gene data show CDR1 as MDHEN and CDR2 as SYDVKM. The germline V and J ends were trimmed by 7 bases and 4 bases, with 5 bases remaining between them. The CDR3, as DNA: TGTGCCAGCACCCTTTACAATGAGCAGTTCTTC. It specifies CASTLYNEQFF.

This CDR3 is CASSTGTGDYEQYF. The CDR3 bases are TGTGCCAGCAGCACCGGGACAGGGGACTACGAGCAGTACTTC. The chain recombines TRBV5-6 with TRBJ2-7, with 10 bases aligning to TRBD1. The germline CDR1 and CDR2 sequences are SGHDT and YYEEEE. The CDR3 covers 14 residues. J lost 3 bases, V lost 4 bases, and 4 bases had no gene match.

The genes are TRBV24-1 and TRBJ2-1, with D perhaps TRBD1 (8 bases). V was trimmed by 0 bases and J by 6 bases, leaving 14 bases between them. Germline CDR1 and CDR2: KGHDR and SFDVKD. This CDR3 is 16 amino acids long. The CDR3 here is CATSDLRQGRGNEQFF. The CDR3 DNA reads TGTGCCACCAGTGATTTGCGACAGGGGAGGGGCAATGAGCAGTTCTTC.

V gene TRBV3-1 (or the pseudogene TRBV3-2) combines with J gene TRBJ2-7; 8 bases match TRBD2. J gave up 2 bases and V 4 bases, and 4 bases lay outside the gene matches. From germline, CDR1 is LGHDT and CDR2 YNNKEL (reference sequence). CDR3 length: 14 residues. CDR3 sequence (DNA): TGTGCCAGCAGCCTCGGGGGGGGAGCCTACGAGCAGTACTTC. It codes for CASSLGGGAYEQYF.

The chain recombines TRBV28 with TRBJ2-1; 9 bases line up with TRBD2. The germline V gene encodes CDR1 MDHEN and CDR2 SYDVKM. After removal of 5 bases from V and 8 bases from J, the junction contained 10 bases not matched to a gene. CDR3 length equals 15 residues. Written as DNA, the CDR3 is TGTGCCAGCAGTATAGCGGGAGATGGTAACGATGAGCAGTTCTTC. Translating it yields CASSIAGDGNDEQFF. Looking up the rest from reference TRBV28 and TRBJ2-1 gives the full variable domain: DVKVTQSSRYLVKRTGEKVFLECVQDMDHENMFWYRQDPGLGLRLIYFSYDVKMKEKGDIPEGYSVSREKKERFSLILESASTNQTSMYLCASSIAGDGNDEQFFGPGTRLTVL.

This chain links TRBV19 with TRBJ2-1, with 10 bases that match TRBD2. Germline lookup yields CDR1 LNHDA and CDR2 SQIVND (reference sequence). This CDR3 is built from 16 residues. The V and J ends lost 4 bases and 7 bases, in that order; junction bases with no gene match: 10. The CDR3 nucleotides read TGTGCCAGTAGTAAGGCTAGCGGGAGAGGTGGTAATGAGCAGTTCTTC. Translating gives CASSKASGRGGNEQFF.

The CDR3 DNA reads TGTGCCAGCAGTAGACTGGGACTAGCAGTGGGGAATGAGCAGTTCTTC. Encoded protein: CASSRLGLAVGNEQFF. This chain uses TRBV27 with TRBJ2-1, with 9 nucleotides matching TRBD2. Per germline, CDR1 MNHEY and CDR2 SMNVEV (reference sequence). Trimming cost V 5 bases and J 7 bases; bases outside gene matches: 12. The CDR3 totals 16 residues.

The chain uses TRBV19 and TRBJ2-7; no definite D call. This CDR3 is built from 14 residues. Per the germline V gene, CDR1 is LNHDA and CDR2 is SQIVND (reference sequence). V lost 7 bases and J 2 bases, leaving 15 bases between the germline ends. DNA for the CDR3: TGTGCCAGTAAGCCCGACTTGAGAACCTACGAGCAGTACTTC. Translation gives CASKPDLRTYEQYF.

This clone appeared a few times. In nucleotides, the CDR3 is TGTGCCAGCAGCCTCGGACAGGGCCTCTTTCAAGAGACCCAGTACTTC. This gives the protein CASSLGQGLFQETQYF. The chain employs TRBV11-2 and TRBJ2-5; 8 bases are a match to TRBD1. This CDR3 is 16 amino acids long. Germline V lookup: CDR1 SGHAT, CDR2 FQNNGV. Trimming cost V 5 bases and J 2 bases; bases outside gene matches: 10.

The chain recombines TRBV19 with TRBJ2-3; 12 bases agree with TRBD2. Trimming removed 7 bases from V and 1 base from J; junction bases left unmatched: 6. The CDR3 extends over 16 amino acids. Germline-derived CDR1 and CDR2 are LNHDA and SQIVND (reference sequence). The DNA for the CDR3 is TGTGCCAGTACCCCGGGACTAGCGGGCGGCACAGATACGCAGTATTTT. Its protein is CASTPGLAGGTDTQYF. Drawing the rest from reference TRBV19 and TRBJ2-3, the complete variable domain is DGGITQSPKYLFRKEGQNVTLSCEQNLNHDAMYWYRQDPGQGLRLIYYSQIVNDFQKGDIAEGYSVSREKKESFPLTVTSAQKNPTAFYLCASTPGLAGGTDTQYFGPGTRLTVL.